The source of this T cell receptor beta chain is a study of T cell responses to AZD1222 COVID-19 vaccine. Broader study findings: The breadth and depth of Spike-specific TCRs increased once two AZD1222 doses had been given.

To note about this clone: Its matching antigen is unknown.

The table came from immunoSEQ multiplex PCR; TCRdb's copy has only in-frame clones and leaves some out. The sample shows some 100,000 clones, less than 90% of them seen only once. The V segment lost 5 bases and the J segment 6 bases; nucleotides outside the gene matches: 11. Germline CDR1 SGHVS, CDR2 FQNEAQ. The CDR3 is made up of 15 amino acids. This sequence joins TRBV7-8 and TRBJ1-2, with TRBD1 identical over 8 bases. This specimen was peripheral blood, taken on day 0 of AZD1222 vaccination. The source of this sequence is an adult in good health. The CDR3 protein is CASSQWSRGLDGYTF. Here the CDR3 DNA reads TGTGCCAGCAGCCAATGGTCCAGGGGGCTTGATGGCTACACCTTC.